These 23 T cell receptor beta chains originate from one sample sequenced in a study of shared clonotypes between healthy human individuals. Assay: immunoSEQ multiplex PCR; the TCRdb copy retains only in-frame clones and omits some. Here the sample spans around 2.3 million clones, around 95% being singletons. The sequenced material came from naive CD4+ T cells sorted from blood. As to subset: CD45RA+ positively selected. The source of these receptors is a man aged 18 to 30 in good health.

The CDR3 loop reads CASRRTGNQPQHF. The CDR3 nucleotides are TGTGCCAGCAGGAGGACAGGTAATCAGCCCCAGCATTTT. J is TRBJ1-5 and V is TRBV27; TRBD1 matches 7 bases. CDR1 and CDR2 (germline): MNHEY, SMNVEV (reference sequence). Losses at the gene ends were 6 bases for V and 4 bases for J; bases not matched to a gene: 3. This CDR3 has 13 residues.

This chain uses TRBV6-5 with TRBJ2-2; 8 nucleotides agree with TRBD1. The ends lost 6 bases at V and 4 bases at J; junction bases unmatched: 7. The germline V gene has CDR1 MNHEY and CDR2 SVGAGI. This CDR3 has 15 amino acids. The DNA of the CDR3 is TGTGCCAGCAGGGATCAGGGGGCGCCCACCGGGGAGCTGTTTTTT. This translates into CASRDQGAPTGELFF.

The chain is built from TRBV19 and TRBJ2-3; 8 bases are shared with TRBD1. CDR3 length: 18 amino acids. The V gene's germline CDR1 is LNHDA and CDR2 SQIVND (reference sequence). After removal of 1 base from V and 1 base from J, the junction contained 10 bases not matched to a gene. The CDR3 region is CASSIVAQGAGGTDTQYF. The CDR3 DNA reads TGTGCCAGTAGTATAGTCGCTCAGGGGGCAGGGGGCACAGATACGCAGTATTTT. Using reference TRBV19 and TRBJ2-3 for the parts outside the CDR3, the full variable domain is DGGITQSPKYLFRKEGQNVTLSCEQNLNHDAMYWYRQDPGQGLRLIYYSQIVNDFQKGDIAEGYSVSREKKESFPLTVTSAQKNPTAFYLCASSIVAQGAGGTDTQYFGPGTRLTVL.

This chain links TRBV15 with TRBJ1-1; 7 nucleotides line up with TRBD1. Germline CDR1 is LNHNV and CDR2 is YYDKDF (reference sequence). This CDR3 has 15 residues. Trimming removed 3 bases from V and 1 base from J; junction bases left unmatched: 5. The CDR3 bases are TGTGCCACCAGCAGCCGACAGGGCCCGAACACTGAAGCTTTCTTT. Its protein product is CATSSRQGPNTEAFF.

The CDR3 DNA reads TGTGCCAGCAGCCGAGGACTAGAAGAGACCCAGTACTTC. Its protein is CASSRGLEETQYF. The rearrangement joins TRBV11-2 to TRBJ2-5; TRBD2 matches at 7 bases. The V gene's germline CDR1 is SGHAT and CDR2 FQNNGV. The CDR3 has 13 residues. The V gene end was trimmed by 5 bases and the J gene end by 3 bases; junction bases not matched to a gene: 3.

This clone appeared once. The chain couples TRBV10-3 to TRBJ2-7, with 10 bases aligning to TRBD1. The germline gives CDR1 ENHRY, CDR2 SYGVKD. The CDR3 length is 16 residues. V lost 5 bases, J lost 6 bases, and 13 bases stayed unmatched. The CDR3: CAISREPMTGGSEQYF. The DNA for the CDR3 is TGTGCCATCAGTCGGGAGCCGATGACAGGGGGCTCCGAGCAGTACTTC.

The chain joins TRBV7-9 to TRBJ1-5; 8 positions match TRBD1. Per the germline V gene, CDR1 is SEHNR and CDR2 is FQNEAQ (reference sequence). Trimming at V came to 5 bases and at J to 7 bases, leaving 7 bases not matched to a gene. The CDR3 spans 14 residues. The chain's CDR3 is CASSGGQEGQPQHF. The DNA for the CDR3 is TGTGCCAGCAGCGGGGGACAGGAGGGGCAGCCCCAGCATTTT.

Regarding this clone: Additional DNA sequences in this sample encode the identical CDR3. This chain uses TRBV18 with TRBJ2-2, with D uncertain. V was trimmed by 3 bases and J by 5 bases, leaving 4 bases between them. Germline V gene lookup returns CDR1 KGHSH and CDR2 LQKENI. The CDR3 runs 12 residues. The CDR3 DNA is TGTGCCAGCTCACCTGTGACCGGGGAGCTGTTTTTT. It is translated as CASSPVTGELFF.

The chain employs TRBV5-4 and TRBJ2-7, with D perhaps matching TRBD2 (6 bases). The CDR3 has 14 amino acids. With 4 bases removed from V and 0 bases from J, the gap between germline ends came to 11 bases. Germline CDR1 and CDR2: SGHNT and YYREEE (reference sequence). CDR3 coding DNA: TGTGCCAGCAGCCCTACCGGGGGCTCCTACGAGCAGTACTTC. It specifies CASSPTGGSYEQYF.

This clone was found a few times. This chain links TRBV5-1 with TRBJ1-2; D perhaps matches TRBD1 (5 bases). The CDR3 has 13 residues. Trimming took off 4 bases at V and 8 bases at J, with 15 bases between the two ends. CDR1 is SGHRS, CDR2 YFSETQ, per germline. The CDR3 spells CASSLLSGDGYTF. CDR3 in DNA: TGCGCCAGCAGCCTCCTCTCGGGGGACGGCTACACCTTC.

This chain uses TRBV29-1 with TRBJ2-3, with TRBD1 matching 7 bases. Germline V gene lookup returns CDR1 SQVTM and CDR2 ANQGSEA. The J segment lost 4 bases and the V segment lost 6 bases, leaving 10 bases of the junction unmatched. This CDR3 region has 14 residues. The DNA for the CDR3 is TGCAGCGTGATTTCGACAGGGTATGCAGATACGCAGTATTTT. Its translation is CSVISTGYADTQYF.

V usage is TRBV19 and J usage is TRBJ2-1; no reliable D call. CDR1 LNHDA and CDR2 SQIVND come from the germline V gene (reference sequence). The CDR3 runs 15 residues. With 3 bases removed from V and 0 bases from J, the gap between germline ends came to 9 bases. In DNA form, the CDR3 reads TGTGCCAGTAGTATGGGGTCGAGCTCCTACAATGAGCAGTTCTTC. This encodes CASSMGSSSYNEQFF.

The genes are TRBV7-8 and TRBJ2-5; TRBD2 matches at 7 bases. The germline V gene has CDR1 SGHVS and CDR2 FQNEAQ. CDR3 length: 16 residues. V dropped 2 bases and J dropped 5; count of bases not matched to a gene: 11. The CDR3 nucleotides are TGTGCCAGCAGCTTACAGGGCGGGAGCTGGTCTGAGACCCAGTACTTC. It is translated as CASSLQGGSWSETQYF.

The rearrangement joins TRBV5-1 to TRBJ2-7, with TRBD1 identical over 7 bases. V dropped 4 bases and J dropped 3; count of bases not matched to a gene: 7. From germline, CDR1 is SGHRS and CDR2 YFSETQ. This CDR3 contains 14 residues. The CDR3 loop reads CASSAPGQSYEQYF. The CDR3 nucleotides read TGCGCCAGCAGCGCCCCGGGACAGAGCTACGAGCAGTACTTC.

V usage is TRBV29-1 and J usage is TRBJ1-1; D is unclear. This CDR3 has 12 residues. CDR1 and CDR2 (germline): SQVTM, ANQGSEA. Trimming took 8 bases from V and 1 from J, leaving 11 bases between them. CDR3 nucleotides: TGCAGCTCACGGGCAGAGAACACTGAAGCTTTCTTT. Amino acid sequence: CSSRAENTEAFF.

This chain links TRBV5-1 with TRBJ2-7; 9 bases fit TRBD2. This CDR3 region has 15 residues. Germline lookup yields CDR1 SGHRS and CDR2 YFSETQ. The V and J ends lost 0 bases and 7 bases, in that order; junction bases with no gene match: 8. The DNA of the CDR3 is TGCGCCAGCAGCTTGGAAGTAGCGGGAGTGGGTGAGCAGTACTTC. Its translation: CASSLEVAGVGEQYF.

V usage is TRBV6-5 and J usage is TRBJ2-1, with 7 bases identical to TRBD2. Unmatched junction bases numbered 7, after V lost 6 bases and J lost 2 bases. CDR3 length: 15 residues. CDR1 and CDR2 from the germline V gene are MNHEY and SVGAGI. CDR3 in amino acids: CASSTTSVAYNEQFF. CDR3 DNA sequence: TGTGCCAGCAGCACAACTAGCGTAGCCTACAATGAGCAGTTCTTC.

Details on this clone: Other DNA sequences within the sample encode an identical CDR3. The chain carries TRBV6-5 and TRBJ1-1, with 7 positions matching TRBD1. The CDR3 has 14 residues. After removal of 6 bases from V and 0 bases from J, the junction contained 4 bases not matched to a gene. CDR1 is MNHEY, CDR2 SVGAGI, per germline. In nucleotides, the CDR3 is TGTGCCAGCAGAAGGACAGGTATGAACACTGAAGCTTTCTTT. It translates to CASRRTGMNTEAFF.

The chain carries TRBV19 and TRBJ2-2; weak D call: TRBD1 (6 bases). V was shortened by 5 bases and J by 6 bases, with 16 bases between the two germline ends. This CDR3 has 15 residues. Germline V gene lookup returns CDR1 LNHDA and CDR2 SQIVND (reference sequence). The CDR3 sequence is CASSSWTDLAGELFF. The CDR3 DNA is TGTGCCAGTAGTTCCTGGACAGATTTGGCCGGGGAGCTGTTTTTT.

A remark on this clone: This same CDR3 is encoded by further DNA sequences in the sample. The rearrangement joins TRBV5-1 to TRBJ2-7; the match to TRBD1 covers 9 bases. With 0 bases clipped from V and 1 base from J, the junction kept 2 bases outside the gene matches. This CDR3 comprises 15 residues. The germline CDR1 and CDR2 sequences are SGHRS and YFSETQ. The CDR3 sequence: CASSLGGQGSYEQYF. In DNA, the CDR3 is TGCGCCAGCAGCTTGGGTGGACAGGGGTCCTACGAGCAGTACTTC. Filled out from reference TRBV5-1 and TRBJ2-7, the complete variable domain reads KAGVTQTPRYLIKTRGQQVTLSCSPISGHRSVSWYQQTPGQGLQFLFEYFSETQRNKGNFPGRFSGRQFSNSRSEMNVSTLELGDSALYLCASSLGGQGSYEQYFGPGTRLTVT.

The CDR3 coding sequence is TGTGCCAGCAGTGCTCAGGGGTTAATTGGTAATTCACCCCTCCACTTT. Amino acid sequence: CASSAQGLIGNSPLHF. J is TRBJ1-6 and V is TRBV6-4, with D possibly matching TRBD1 (6 bases). Germline V CDR1 and CDR2: MRHNA, SNTAGT. The CDR3 runs 16 residues. V was cut by 4 bases and J by 6 bases, with 16 bases left in between.

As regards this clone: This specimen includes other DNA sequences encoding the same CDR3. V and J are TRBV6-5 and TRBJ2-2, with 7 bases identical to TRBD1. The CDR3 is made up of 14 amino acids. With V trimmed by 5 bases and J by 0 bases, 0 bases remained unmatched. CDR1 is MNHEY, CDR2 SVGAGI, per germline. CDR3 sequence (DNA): TGTGCCAGCAGTGGGACAGCGAACACCGGGGAGCTGTTTTTT. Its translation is CASSGTANTGELFF.

The CDR3 nucleotides are TGTGCCAGCAGTTTATCGGCGACAGGGAGGAATCAGCCCCAGCATTTT. Its translation is CASSLSATGRNQPQHF. This chain joins TRBV28 and TRBJ1-5, with TRBD1 identical over 7 bases. There are 16 residues in the CDR3. Trimming took 1 base from V and 4 from J; bases not matched to a gene: 7. The germline gives CDR1 MDHEN, CDR2 SYDVKM. The variable domain in full, completed from reference TRBV28 and TRBJ1-5, reads DVKVTQSSRYLVKRTGEKVFLECVQDMDHENMFWYRQDPGLGLRLIYFSYDVKMKEKGDIPEGYSVSREKKERFSLILESASTNQTSMYLCASSLSATGRNQPQHFGDGTRLSIL.